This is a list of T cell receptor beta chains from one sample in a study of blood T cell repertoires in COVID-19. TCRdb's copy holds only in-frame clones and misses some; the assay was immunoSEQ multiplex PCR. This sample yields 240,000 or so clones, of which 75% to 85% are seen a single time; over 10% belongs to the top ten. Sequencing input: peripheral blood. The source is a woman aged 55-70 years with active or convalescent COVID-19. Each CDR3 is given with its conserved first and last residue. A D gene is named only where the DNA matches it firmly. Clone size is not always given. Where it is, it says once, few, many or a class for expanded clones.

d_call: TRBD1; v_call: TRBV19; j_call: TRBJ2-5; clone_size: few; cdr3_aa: CASRGGQGAWETQYF; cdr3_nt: TGTGCCAGTAGGGGGGGCCAGGGGGCCTGGGAGACCCAGTACTTC
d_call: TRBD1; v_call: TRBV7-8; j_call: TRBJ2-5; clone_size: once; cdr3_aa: CASSLVGTGGETQYF; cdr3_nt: TGTGCCAGCAGCTTAGTAGGAACAGGGGGTGAGACCCAGTACTTC
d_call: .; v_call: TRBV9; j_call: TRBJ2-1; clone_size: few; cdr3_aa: CASSLQDLNYNEQFF; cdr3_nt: TGTGCCAGCAGTCTTCAGGACTTAAATTACAATGAGCAGTTCTTC
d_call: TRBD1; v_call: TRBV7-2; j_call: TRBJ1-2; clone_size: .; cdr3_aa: CASSLLGGTGRHGYTF; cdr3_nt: TGTGCCAGCAGCTTATTGGGAGGGACAGGGCGGCATGGCTACACCTTC
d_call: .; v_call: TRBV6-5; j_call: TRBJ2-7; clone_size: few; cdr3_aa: CASKQSYEQYF; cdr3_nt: TGTGCCAGCAAACAGTCCTACGAGCAGTACTTC
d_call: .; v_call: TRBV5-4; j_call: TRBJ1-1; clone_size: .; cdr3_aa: CASSLGGRGSAYTEAFF; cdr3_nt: TGTGCCAGCAGCTTGGGGGGGCGCGGGAGTGCTTACACTGAAGCTTTCTTT
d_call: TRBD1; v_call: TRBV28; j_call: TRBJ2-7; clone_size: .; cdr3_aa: CASSPGQATYEQYF; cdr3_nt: TGTGCCAGCAGCCCGGGACAGGCGACCTACGAGCAGTACTTC
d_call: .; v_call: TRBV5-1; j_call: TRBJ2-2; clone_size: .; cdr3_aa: CASSSGRGAYTGELFF; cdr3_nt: TGCGCCAGCAGCTCCGGACGGGGTGCCTACACCGGGGAGCTGTTTTTT
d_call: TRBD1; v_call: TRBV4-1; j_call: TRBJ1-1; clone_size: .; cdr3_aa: CASSQEGTGRLNTEAFF; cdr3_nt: TGCGCCAGCAGCCAAGAAGGGACAGGAAGACTGAACACTGAAGCTTTCTTT
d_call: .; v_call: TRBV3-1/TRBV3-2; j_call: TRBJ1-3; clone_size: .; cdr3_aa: CASSQGPRNTIYF; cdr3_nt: TGTGCCAGCAGCCAGGGCCCTAGAAACACCATATATTTT
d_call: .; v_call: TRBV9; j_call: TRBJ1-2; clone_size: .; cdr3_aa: CASSVEVGGSGYGYTF; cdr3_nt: TGTGCCAGCAGCGTAGAGGTCGGGGGTTCGGGCTATGGCTACACCTTC
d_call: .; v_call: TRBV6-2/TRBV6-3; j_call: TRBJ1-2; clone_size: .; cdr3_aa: CASTPTGSYYGYTF; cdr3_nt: TGTGCCAGCACCCCCACCGGGAGTTACTATGGCTACACCTTC
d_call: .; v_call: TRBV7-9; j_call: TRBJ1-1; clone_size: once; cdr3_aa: CASSRQTADTEAFF; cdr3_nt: TGTGCCAGCAGCCGACAGACTGCGGACACTGAAGCTTTCTTT
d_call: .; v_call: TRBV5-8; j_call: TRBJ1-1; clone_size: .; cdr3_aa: CASSLSGGGAEAFF; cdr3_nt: TGTGCCAGCAGCTTGTCGGGGGGAGGGGCTGAAGCTTTCTTT
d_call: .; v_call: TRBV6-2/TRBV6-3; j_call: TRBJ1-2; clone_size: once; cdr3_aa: CASSYRGSNYGYTF; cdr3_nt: TGTGCCAGCAGTTACAGGGGATCTAACTATGGCTACACCTTC
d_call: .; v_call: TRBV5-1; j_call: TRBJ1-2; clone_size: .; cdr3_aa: CASSQLRQKDGYTF; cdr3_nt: TGCGCCAGCAGCCAACTTCGACAGAAGGATGGCTACACCTTC
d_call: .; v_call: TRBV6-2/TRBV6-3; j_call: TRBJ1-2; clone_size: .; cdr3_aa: CASSNGGDYGYTF; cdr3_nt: TGTGCCAGCAGCAACGGGGGGGACTATGGCTACACCTTC
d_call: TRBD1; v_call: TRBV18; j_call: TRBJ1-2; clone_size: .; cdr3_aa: CASSPGSDRAYGYTF; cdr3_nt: TGTGCCAGCTCACCTGGGTCTGACAGGGCCTATGGCTACACCTTC
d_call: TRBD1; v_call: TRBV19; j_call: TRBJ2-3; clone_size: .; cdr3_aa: CASSIEAGGSTDTQYF; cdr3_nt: TGTGCCAGTAGTATAGAGGCAGGGGGCTCCACAGATACGCAGTATTTT
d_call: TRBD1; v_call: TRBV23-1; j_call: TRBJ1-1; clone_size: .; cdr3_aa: CASSQPRTGGAGTEAFF; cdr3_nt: TGCGCCAGCAGTCAACCAAGGACAGGGGGCGCAGGCACTGAAGCTTTCTTT
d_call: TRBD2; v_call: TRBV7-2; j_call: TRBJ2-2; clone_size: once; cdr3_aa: CASSLVKLAGTNTGELFF; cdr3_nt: TGTGCCAGCAGCTTAGTCAAACTAGCGGGGACGAACACCGGGGAGCTGTTTTTT
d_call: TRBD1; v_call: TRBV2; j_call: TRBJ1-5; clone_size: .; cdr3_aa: CASRAGTGGSLAQPQHF; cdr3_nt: TGTGCCAGCAGGGCCGGGACAGGGGGCTCGTTAGCTCAGCCCCAGCATTTT
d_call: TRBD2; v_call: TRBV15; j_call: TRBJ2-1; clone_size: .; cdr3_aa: CATSRGSEIAGGLRNEQFF; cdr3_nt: TGTGCCACCAGCAGAGGTTCTGAGATAGCGGGGGGGCTACGGAATGAGCAGTTCTTC
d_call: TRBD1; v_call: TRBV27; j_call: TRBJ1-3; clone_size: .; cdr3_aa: CASSPTGGKGNTIYF; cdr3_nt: TGTGCCAGCAGTCCGACAGGGGGGAAAGGAAACACCATATATTTT
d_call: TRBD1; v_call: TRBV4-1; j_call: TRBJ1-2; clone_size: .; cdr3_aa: CASSPTRGQGNYGYTF; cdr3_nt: TGCGCCAGCAGCCCAACTAGGGGACAGGGGAACTATGGCTACACCTTC
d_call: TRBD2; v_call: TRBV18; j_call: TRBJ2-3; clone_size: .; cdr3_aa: CATAGGRSTDTQYF; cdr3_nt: TGTGCCACCGCGGGGGGGCGAAGCACAGATACGCAGTATTTT
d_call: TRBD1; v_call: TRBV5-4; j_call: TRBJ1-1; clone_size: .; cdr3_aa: CASSSGQGAYVNTEAFF; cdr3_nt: TGTGCCAGCAGCTCTGGACAGGGGGCGTATGTGAACACTGAAGCTTTCTTT
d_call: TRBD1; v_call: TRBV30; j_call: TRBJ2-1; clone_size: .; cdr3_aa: CAWSRDRPYNEQFF; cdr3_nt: TGTGCCTGGAGTCGGGACAGACCCTACAATGAGCAGTTCTTC
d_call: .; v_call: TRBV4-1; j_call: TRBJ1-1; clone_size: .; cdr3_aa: CASSPQGRVTEAFF; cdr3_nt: TGCGCCAGCAGTCCCCAGGGGCGGGTCACTGAAGCTTTCTTT
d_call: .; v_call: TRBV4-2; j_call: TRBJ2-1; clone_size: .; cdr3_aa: CASSQRSGSGGEQFF; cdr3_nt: TGTGCCAGCAGCCAAAGGTCAGGGTCGGGGGGCGAGCAGTTCTTC
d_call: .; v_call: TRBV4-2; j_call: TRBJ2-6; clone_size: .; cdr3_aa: CASSQAFTGDGANVLTF; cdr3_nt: TGTGCCAGCAGCCAAGCCTTCACAGGAGACGGGGCCAACGTCCTGACTTTC
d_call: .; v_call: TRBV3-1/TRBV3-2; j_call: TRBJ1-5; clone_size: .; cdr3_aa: CASSQDSTGSGQPQHF; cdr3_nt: TGTGCCAGCAGCCAAGACTCAACAGGGTCAGGTCAGCCCCAGCATTTT
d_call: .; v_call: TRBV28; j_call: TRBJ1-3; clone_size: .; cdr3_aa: CASRGVGGNTIYF; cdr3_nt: TGTGCCAGCAGAGGGGTGGGTGGAAACACCATATATTTT
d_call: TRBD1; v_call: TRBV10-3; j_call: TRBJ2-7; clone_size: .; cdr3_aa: CAISKTTGGASYEQYF; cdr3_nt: TGTGCCATCAGTAAAACGACAGGGGGCGCCTCCTACGAGCAGTACTTC
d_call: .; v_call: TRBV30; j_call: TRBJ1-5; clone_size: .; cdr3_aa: CAWSTRGNQPQHF; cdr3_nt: TGTGCCTGGTCCACCAGGGGCAATCAGCCCCAGCATTTT
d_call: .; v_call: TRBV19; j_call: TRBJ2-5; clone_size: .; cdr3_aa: CASSIQGFGETQYF; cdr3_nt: TGTGCCAGTAGTATACAGGGGTTCGGCGAGACCCAGTACTTC
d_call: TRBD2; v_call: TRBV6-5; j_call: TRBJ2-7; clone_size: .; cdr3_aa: CASTQGTSDYEQYF; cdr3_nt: TGTGCCAGCACCCAAGGGACTAGCGACTACGAGCAGTACTTC
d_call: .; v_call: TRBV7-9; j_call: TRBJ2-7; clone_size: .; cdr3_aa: CASSLAAPSGQYF; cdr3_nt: TGTGCCAGCAGCTTAGCGGCGCCAAGCGGGCAGTACTTC
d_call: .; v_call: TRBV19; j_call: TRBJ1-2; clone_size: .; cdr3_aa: CASSPDGRGRSYTF; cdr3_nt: TGTGCCAGTAGTCCCGACGGGAGGGGACGGAGCTACACCTTC
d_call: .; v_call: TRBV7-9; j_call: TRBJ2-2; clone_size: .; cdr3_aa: CASRPTPGDANTGELFF; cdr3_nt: TGTGCCAGCAGACCCACTCCGGGAGACGCGAACACCGGGGAGCTGTTTTTT
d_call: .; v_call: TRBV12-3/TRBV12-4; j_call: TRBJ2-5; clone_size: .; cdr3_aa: CASSEELLETQYF; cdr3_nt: TGTGCCAGCAGTGAGGAGTTACTGGAGACCCAGTACTTC
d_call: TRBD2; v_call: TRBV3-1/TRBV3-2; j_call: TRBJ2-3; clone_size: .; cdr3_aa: CASSRASGLAGGQDTQYF; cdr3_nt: TGTGCCAGCAGCCGGGCCTCCGGACTAGCGGGGGGGCAAGATACGCAGTATTTT
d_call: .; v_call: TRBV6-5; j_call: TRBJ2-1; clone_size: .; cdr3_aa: CASTTVGSSYNEQFF; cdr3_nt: TGTGCCAGCACCACGGTGGGGAGCTCCTACAATGAGCAGTTCTTC
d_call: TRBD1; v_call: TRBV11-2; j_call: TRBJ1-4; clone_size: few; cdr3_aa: CASSDSDRGNEKLFF; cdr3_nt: TGTGCCAGCAGCGATTCGGACAGGGGGAATGAAAAACTGTTTTTT
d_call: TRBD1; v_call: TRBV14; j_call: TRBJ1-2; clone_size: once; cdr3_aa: CASSLIGTAPYGYTF; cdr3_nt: TGTGCCAGCAGCCTTATAGGGACAGCCCCCTATGGCTACACCTTC
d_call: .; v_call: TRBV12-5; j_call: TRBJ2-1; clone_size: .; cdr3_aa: CASGRDRSAYNEQFF; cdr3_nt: TGTGCTAGTGGCCGTGACAGGTCAGCCTACAATGAGCAGTTCTTC
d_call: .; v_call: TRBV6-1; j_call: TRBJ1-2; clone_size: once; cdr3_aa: CASSQDNGYTF; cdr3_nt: TGTGCCAGCAGCCAGGATAATGGCTACACCTTC
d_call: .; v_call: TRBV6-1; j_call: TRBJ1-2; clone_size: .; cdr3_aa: CASSEAAWRNYGYTF; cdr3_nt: TGTGCCAGCAGTGAAGCGGCCTGGCGGAACTATGGCTACACCTTC
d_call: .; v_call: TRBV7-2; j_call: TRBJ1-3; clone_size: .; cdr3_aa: CASSGRTEAGNTIYF; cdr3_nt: TGTGCCAGCAGCGGACGGACTGAGGCTGGAAACACCATATATTTT
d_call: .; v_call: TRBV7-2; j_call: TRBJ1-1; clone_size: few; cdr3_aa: CASSSNTRTEAFF; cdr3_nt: TGTGCCAGCAGCTCAAATACTCGGACTGAAGCTTTCTTT
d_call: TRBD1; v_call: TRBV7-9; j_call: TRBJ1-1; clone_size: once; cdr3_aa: CASRSMTAGGETEAFF; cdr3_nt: TGTGCCAGCAGGTCCATGACGGCAGGGGGCGAAACTGAAGCTTTCTTT
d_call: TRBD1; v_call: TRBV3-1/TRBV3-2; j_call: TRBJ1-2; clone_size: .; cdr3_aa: CASSQAAGGDSYGYTF; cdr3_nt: TGTGCCAGCAGCCAAGCGGCAGGGGGAGATAGCTATGGCTACACCTTC